Listed here is a single T cell receptor beta chain. The entry originates in a study of control samples from healthy donors and cancer patients. CDR1 SGHDT and CDR2 YYEEEE come from the germline V gene. This CDR3 has 12 amino acids. V dropped 1 base and J dropped 5 bases, with 6 bases sitting between them. Using immunoSEQ multiplex PCR, the repertoire was profiled, and TCRdb retains in-frame clones only, with some absent. Of around 97,000 clones listed, around nine tenths were seen once; the top ten hold approximately 19%. J is TRBJ2-5 and V is TRBV5-6, with D unclear. The material sequenced was PBMCs. The TCR comes from a man aged 55-75 years with lung cancer. CDR3 sequence reads: CASSLIAETQYF. CDR3 bases: TGTGCCAGCAGCTTGATCGCGGAGACCCAGTACTTC.